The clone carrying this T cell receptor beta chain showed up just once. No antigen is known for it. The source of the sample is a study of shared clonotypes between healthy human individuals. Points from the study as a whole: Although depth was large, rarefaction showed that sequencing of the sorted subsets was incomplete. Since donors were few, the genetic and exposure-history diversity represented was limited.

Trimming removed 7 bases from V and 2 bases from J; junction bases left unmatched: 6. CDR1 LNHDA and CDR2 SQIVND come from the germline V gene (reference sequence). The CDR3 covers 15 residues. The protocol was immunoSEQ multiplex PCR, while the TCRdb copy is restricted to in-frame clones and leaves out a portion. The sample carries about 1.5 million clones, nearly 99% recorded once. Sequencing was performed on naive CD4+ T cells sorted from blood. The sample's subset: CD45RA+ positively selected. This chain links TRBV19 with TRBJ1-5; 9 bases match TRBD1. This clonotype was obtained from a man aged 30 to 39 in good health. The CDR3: CASNPRDRGNQPQHF. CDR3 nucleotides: TGTGCCAGTAACCCCCGGGACAGGGGCAATCAGCCCCAGCATTTT. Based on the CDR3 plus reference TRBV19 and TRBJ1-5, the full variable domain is DGGITQSPKYLFRKEGQNVTLSCEQNLNHDAMYWYRQDPGQGLRLIYYSQIVNDFQKGDIAEGYSVSREKKESFPLTVTSAQKNPTAFYLCASNPRDRGNQPQHFGDGTRLSIL.